A few counts support the clone carrying this T cell receptor (beta chain). The data originate from a study of technical replicates of blood from a few donors. Libraries were prepared by immunoSEQ multiplex PCR; TCRdb keeps only in-frame clonotypes and omits some of them. In the table there are tens of thousands of clones, 80% to 95% of which are singletons. The germline V gene has CDR1 SEHNR and CDR2 FQNEAQ (reference sequence). The CDR3 covers 15 residues. V lost 5 bases to trimming and J lost 4 bases; unmatched junction nucleotides: 7. V gene TRBV7-9 combines with J gene TRBJ1-1; 10 bases align to TRBD1. Sequencing input: T cells isolated from PBMCs. The clonotype originates from a human donor in good health. The CDR3 bases are TGTGCCAGCAGCCCCCCAGACAGGGGGCCCACTGAAGCTTTCTTT. It encodes CASSPPDRGPTEAFF.